This TCR beta chain was obtained from a study of shared clonotypes between healthy human individuals. Background on the study: There were three CD4 naive, three CD4 memory, two CD8 naive and one CD8 memory plates per donor.

V was shortened by 5 bases and J by 6 bases, with 14 bases between the two germline ends. This CDR3 is 13 amino acids long. Germline V gene sequence: CDR1 SGHDT, CDR2 YYEEEE. Pooled CD45RO+ cells and CCR7-negative CD45RA+ TemRA cells made up CD8 memory. Splitting of each subset's genomic DNA was done evenly across several immunoSEQ plates. Some clones are missing from TCRdb's copy, which holds only in-frame ones; the method was immunoSEQ multiplex PCR. The top ten hold about 33% of the sample, which has 600,000 to 750,000 clones, about 92% seen once. The V gene is TRBV5-6, the J gene TRBJ1-1, with a possible D match to TRBD1 (5 bases). Input material: memory CD8+ T cells from PBMCs. Subset here: CD45RO+ cells pooled with CCR7-negative TemRA cells. This TCR was recovered from a man in his late teens or twenties in good health. Some clones in this sample may be carry-over from other donors' samples. The chain's CDR3 is CASSLGGVAEAFF. CDR3 coding DNA: TGTGCCAGCAGTCTAGGAGGGGTCGCTGAAGCTTTCTTT.